This TCR beta chain stems from a study of OX40 agonist ivuxolimab in advanced cancers. Looking at the study overall: Mean age approximately 59 years, range roughly 20 to 85; roughly 80% male.

Germline V gene data show CDR1 as MDHEN and CDR2 as SYDVKM. This CDR3 has 13 residues. V lost 5 bases, J lost 5 bases, and 3 bases stayed unmatched. Sequenced by immunoSEQ multiplex PCR; TCRdb stores in-frame clones only, minus some. Among about 84,000 clones listed, roughly 80% were seen once. This clone was detected only once. The J gene is TRBJ2-5, the V gene TRBV28; 9 nucleotides match TRBD2. The TCR sequence derives from an adult with an advanced solid tumor such as melanoma, head and neck, liver or kidney cancer. Source: CD4+ or CD8+ T cells sorted from blood, taken in a trial of the OX40 agonist ivuxolimab. The CDR3 loop is CASSDSGGETQYF. Written as DNA, the CDR3 is TGTGCCAGCAGTGACAGCGGGGGGGAGACCCAGTACTTC.